This T cell receptor (beta chain) derives from a study of Graves' ophthalmopathy and Graves' hyperthyroidism. Study outcomes and limitations: A majority of expanded thyroid clonotypes exceeding 0.001 frequency were likewise present in blood. The model achieved over 60% sensitivity and about 76% specificity for ophthalmopathy progression.

Unmatched junction bases numbered 6, after V lost 5 bases and J lost 4 bases. The CDR3 spans 14 residues. Looked up from germline, CDR1 is MNHNS and CDR2 is SASEGT. The authors defined stable hyperthyroidism as no ophthalmopathy within 18 months of follow-up. Aged 18 to 65, hyperthyroidism patients had new diagnoses of under 2 months' duration. As for this clonotype: Its specificity is unknown.

Investigators amplified TCR beta CDR3 regions from RNA transcripts. Second-round multiplex PCR came after a first-round RT-PCR that employed HTBI primers. MiXCR was run by TCRdb on the multiplex PCR reads, yielding one entry per CDR3 protein. The sample shows just over 600,000 distinct CDR3 sequences, 22% of them seen only once. This chain uses TRBV6-1 with TRBJ2-7, with 9 bases identical to TRBD1. Sequencing was done on a sample of peripheral blood. The clonotype originates from a woman aged 18-30 years with stable Graves' hyperthyroidism. Some clones in this sample may be carry-over from other donors' samples. The CDR3 bases are TGTGCCAGCAGTAAGAGGGGACAGGGTTACGAGCAGTACTTC. The encoded protein is CASSKRGQGYEQYF.